A selection of T cell receptor beta chains follows, all from one sample in a study of T cells after yellow fever vaccination. TCRdb re-called the 5' RACE reads through MiXCR, storing one row per CDR3 protein. The repertoire holds about 400,000 distinct CDR3 sequences, with 6.2% as singletons. The sample in question was PBMCs, obtained 5 days after the yellow fever booster vaccination. These receptors came from a young man who received the YFV17D yellow fever vaccine. CDR3s include the opening cysteine and the closing phenylalanine or tryptophan. D genes are given only for firm matches. Part of the rows lack a size; the others show once, few, many or a class for expanded clones.

few,.,TRBJ2-7,TRBV20-1,TGCAGTGCTCAACCGGGACTGGGACTTTACGAGCAGTACTTC,CSAQPGLGLYEQYF
many,.,TRBJ1-2,TRBV7-6,TGTGCCAGCAGCCCGAACAGGGTATTAAGCGGCTACACCTTC,CASSPNRVLSGYTF
many,TRBD2,TRBJ2-7,TRBV10-3,TGTGCCATCAGTGATCGTGCTAGCGGGAGTGGTCAGTACTTC,CAISDRASGSGQYF
few,TRBD1,TRBJ2-2,TRBV5-6,TGTGCCAGCAGCTTGTCCGGGACAGGGGGCACCGGGGAGCTGTTTTTT,CASSLSGTGGTGELFF
.,TRBD1,TRBJ2-7,TRBV5-1,TGCGCCAGCAGCTTGGGATTCCGACAGGGAGAACCCTACGAGCAGTACTTC,CASSLGFRQGEPYEQYF
few,TRBD2,TRBJ2-3,TRBV7-9,TGTGCCAGCAGCTCGGCCCCGGGACTAGCGTATGATACGCAGTATTTT,CASSSAPGLAYDTQYF
many,.,TRBJ1-1,TRBV5-1,TGCGCCAGCAGCTTGGATTCCGGTGAAGCTTTCTTT,CASSLDSGEAFF
.,.,TRBJ2-1,TRBV20-1,TGCAGTGCAAGGGACCGCTTAGGGCCTAGTGAGCAGTTCTTC,CSARDRLGPSEQFF
.,TRBD2,TRBJ2-7,TRBV20-1,TGCAGTGCTAGACGTCTAGCGGGTATCTACGAGCAGTACTTC,CSARRLAGIYEQYF
many,TRBD2,TRBJ2-3,TRBV6-2/TRBV6-3,TGTGCCAGCAGCCTTCAAAGACTAGCGGGAGAGACGGATACGCAGTATTTT,CASSLQRLAGETDTQYF
many,TRBD2,TRBJ2-7,TRBV15,TGTGCCACCAGCAGAACGACTAGCGGGGGCTACGAGCAGTACTTC,CATSRTTSGGYEQYF
.,TRBD2,TRBJ2-1,TRBV13,TGTGCCAGCAGCTTAGGGTGGACTAGCGGGATAAATGAGCAGTTCTTC,CASSLGWTSGINEQFF